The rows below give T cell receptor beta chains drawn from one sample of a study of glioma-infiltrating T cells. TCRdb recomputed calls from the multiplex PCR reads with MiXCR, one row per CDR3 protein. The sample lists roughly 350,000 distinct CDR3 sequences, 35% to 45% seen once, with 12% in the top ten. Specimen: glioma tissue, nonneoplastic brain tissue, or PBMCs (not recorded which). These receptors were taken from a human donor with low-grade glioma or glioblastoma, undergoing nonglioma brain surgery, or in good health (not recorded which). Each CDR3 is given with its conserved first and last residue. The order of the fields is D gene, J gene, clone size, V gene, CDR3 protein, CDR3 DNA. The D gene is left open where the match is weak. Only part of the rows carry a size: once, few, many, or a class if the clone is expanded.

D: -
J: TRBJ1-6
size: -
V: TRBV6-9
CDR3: CASSYSKGRASPLHF
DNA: TGTGCCAGCAGTTACTCTAAGGGGAGAGCTTCACCCCTCCACTTT

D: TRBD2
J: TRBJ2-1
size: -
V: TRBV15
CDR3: CATSGSTSGSHEQFF
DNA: TGTGCCACCAGCGGAAGTACTAGCGGGAGCCATGAGCAGTTCTTC

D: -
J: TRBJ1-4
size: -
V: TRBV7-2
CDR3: CASSLSRQGLGEKLFF
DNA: TGTGCCAGCAGCTTAAGCAGGCAGGGGCTTGGAGAAAAACTGTTTTTT

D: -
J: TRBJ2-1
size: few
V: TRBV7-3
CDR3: CASSPTLTRYNEQFF
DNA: TGTGCCAGCAGCCCGACCTTGACGCGCTACAATGAGCAGTTCTTC

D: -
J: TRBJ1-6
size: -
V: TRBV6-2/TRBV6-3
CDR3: CASTGLGGGSPLHF
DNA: TGTGCCAGCACCGGCCTCGGGGGCGGGTCACCCCTCCACTTT

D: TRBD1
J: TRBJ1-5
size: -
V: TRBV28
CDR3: CASLEGQRVSSSPQHF
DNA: TGTGCCAGCCTCGAGGGACAGAGGGTCTCCTCTTCGCCCCAGCATTTT

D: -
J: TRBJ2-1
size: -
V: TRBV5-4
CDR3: CASSPRTERYNEQFF
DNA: TGTGCCAGCAGCCCGCGGACTGAGCGGTACAATGAGCAGTTCTTC

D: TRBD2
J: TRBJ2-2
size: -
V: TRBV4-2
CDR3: CASSPLAGEIGELFF
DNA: TGTGCCAGCAGCCCACTAGCGGGAGAGATCGGGGAGCTGTTTTTT

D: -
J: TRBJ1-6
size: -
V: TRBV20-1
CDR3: CSARGNSDDSPLNF
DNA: TGCAGTGCTAGAGGAAACAGCGATGATTCACCCCTCAACTTT

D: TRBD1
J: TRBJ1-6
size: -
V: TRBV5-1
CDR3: CASSTTGRLNSPLHF
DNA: TGCGCCAGCAGTACGACAGGGAGGCTAAATTCACCCCTCCACTTT

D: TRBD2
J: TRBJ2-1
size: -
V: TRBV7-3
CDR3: CASSPGTSGRSGEQFF
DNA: TGTGCCAGCAGTCCCGGGACTAGCGGGAGATCGGGTGAGCAGTTCTTC

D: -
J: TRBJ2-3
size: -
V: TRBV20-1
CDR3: CSCRGTGRGLAGVRTDTQYF
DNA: TGCAGTTGCAGGGGCACCGGACGGGGGTTGGCAGGGGTCAGAACAGATACGCAGTATTTT

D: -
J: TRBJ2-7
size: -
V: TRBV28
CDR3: CVSSLEVLYYEQYF
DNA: TGTGTCAGCAGTTTAGAGGTTCTCTACTACGAGCAGTACTTC

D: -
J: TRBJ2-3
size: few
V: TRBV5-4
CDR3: CASSLSGGYTDTQYF
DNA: TGTGCCAGCAGCTTGTCTGGGGGGTACACAGATACGCAGTATTTT

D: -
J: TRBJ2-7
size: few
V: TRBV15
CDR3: CATSRDHPSSYEQYF
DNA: TGTGCCACCAGCAGAGATCACCCGAGCTCCTACGAGCAGTACTTC

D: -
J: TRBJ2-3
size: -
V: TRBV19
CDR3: CASSIGSGARTDTQYF
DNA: TGTGCCAGTAGTATAGGGTCGGGGGCCCGCACAGATACGCAGTATTTT

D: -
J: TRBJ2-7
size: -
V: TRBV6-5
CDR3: CASNYPSRKYEQYF
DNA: TGTGCCAGCAATTACCCGTCACGAAAATACGAGCAGTACTTC

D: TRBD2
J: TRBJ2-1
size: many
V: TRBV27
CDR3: CASSPRTSGSSEQFF
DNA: TGTGCCAGCAGTCCGCGGACTAGCGGGAGTAGTGAGCAGTTCTTC

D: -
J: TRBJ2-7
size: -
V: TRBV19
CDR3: CASSTALSYEQYF
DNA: TGTGCCAGTAGTACAGCTCTCTCCTACGAGCAGTACTTC

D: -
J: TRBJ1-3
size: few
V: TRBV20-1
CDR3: CSVKGLYSGNTIYF
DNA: TGCAGTGTCAAGGGGTTATACTCTGGAAACACCATATATTTT

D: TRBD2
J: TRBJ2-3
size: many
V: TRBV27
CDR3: CASSPSILAGVIGTDTQYF
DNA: TGTGCCAGCAGTCCCTCGATACTAGCGGGAGTCATCGGCACAGATACGCAGTATTTT

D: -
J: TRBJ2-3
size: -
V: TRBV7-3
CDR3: CASSLGGPAVGTDTQYF
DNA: TGTGCCAGCAGCTTAGGGGGGCCAGCGGTTGGCACAGATACGCAGTATTTT

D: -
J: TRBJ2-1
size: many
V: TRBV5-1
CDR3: CASSLRGGLDNEQFF
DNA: TGCGCCAGCAGCTTGCGTGGGGGGCTGGACAATGAGCAGTTCTTC

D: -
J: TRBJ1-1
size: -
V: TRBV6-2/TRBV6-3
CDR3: CASNLRFLGTEAFF
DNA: TGTGCCAGCAATCTCAGGTTCCTGGGGACTGAAGCTTTCTTT

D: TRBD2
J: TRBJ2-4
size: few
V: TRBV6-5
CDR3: CASRPAGGSDLTKNIQYF
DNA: TGTGCCAGCAGACCTGCGGGGGGTAGCGACCTAACCAAAAACATTCAGTACTTC

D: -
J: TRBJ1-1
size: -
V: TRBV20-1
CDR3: CSARPGHMNTEAFF
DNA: TGCAGTGCTAGGCCGGGACACATGAACACTGAAGCTTTCTTT

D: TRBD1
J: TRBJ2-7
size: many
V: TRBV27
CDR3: CASSSGPGTGMVYEQYF
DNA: TGTGCCAGCAGTTCGGGTCCCGGGACAGGGATGGTCTACGAGCAGTACTTC

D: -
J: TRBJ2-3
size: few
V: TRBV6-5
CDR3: CASSYSGTSTDTQYF
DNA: TGTGCCAGCAGTTACTCGGGCACAAGCACAGATACGCAGTATTTT

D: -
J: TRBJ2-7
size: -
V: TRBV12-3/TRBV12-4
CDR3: CASSLTREQYF
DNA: TGTGCCAGCAGTTTAACCCGGGAGCAGTACTTC

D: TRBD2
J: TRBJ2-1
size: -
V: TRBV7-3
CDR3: CASSPASGRANEQFF
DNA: TGTGCCAGCAGCCCCGCTAGCGGGAGGGCCAATGAGCAGTTCTTC

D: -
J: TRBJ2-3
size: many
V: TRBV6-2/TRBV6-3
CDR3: CASSLASSTDTQYF
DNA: TGTGCCAGCAGCCTGGCGTCTAGCACAGATACGCAGTATTTT

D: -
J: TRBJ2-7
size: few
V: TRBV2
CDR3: CASHDRNYEQYF
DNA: TGTGCCAGCCACGACAGAAACTACGAGCAGTACTTC

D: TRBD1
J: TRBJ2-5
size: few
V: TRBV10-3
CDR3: CAISLTGRETQYF
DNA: TGTGCCATCAGCTTGACAGGGAGAGAGACCCAGTACTTC

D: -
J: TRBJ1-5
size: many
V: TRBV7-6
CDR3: CASSLGQGQPQHF
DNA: TGTGCCAGCAGCTTAGGGCAGGGCCAGCCCCAGCATTTT

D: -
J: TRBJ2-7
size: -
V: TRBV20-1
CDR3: CSARDWGRGRDEQYF
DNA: TGCAGTGCTAGAGATTGGGGTCGAGGGCGCGACGAGCAGTACTTC

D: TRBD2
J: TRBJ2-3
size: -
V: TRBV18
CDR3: CASSPLAGGRNPDTQYF
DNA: TGTGCCAGCTCACCACTCGCGGGCGGGAGAAATCCAGATACGCAGTATTTT

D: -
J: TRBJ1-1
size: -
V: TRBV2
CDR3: CASSVRQDTEAFF
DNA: TGTGCCAGCAGTGTAAGGCAGGACACTGAAGCTTTCTTT

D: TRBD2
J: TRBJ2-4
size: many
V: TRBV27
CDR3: CASSLAGGLGNIQYF
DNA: TGTGCCAGCAGTTTAGCGGGAGGGTTGGGGAACATTCAGTACTTC

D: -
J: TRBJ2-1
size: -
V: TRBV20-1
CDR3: CSAPMREGPYNEQFF
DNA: TGCAGTGCTCCTATGAGGGAAGGCCCCTACAATGAGCAGTTCTTC

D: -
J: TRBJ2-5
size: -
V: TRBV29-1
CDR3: CSVTGVRSGTQYF
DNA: TGCAGCGTTACGGGAGTCAGATCAGGGACCCAGTACTTC

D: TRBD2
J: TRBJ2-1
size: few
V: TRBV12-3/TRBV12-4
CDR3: CASGRTSGSSYNEQFF
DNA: TGTGCCAGCGGACGGACTAGCGGGAGCTCCTACAATGAGCAGTTCTTC

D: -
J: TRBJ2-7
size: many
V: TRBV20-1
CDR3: CSARRSTYEQYF
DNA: TGCAGTGCTAGGCGCAGTACCTACGAGCAGTACTTC

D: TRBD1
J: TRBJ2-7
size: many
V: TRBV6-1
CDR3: CASSGTGSYEQYF
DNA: TGTGCCAGCAGCGGGACAGGTTCCTACGAGCAGTACTTC

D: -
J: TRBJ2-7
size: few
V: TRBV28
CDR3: CASSFVGPYEQYF
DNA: TGTGCCAGCAGTTTCGTCGGACCCTACGAGCAGTACTTC

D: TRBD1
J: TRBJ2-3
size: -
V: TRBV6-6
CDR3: CASSPLPGQGTDTQYF
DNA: TGTGCCAGCAGTCCTTTGCCGGGACAGGGGACAGATACGCAGTATTTT

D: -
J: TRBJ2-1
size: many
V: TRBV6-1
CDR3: CASTNRGASAYEQFF
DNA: TGTGCCAGCACCAACCGGGGGGCTAGCGCTTATGAGCAGTTCTTC

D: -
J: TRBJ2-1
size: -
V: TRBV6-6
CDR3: CASSYRGEQFF
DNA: TGTGCCAGCAGTTACCGGGGTGAGCAGTTCTTC

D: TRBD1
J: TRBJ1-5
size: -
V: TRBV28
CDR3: CASNTGTGNQPQHF
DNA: TGTGCCAGCAATACCGGGACAGGCAATCAGCCCCAGCATTTT

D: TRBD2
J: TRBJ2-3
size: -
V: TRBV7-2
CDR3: CASSFRGERGATQYF
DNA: TGTGCCAGCAGCTTTCGGGGCGAGCGGGGGGCTACGCAGTATTTT

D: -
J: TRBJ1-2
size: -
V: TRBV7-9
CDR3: CASSISDYGYTF
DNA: TGTGCCAGCAGCATATCGGACTATGGCTACACCTTC

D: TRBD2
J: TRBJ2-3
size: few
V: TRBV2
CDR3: CASSGTSGFSTDTQYF
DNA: TGTGCCAGCAGCGGGACTAGCGGGTTTAGCACAGATACGCAGTATTTT

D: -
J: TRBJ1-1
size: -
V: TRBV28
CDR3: CASSQTGEAFF
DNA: TGTGCCAGCAGCCAAACGGGGGAAGCTTTCTTT

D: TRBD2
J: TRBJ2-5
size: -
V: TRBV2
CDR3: CASSADAGGGETQYF
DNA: TGTGCCAGCAGCGCGGACGCGGGAGGTGGAGAGACCCAGTACTTC

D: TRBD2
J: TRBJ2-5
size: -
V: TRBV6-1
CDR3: CASSQDLAGRGVQETQYF
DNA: TGTGCCAGCAGCCAAGACCTAGCGGGCCGTGGGGTCCAAGAGACCCAGTACTTC

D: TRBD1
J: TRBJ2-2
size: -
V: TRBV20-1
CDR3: CSAPGQATSNTGELFF
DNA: TGCAGTGCGCCGGGACAGGCCACATCGAACACCGGGGAGCTGTTTTTT

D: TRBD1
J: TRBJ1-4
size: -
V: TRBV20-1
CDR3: CSARALQGSTNEKLFF
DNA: TGCAGTGCTAGAGCTCTACAGGGGTCAACTAATGAAAAACTGTTTTTT

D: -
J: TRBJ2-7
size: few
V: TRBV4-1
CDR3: CASSQVGAHEQYF
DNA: TGCGCCAGCAGCCAGGTCGGGGCCCACGAGCAGTACTTC

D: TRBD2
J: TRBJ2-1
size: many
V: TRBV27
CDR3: CASSLAGVKGNEQFF
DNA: TGTGCCAGCAGCCTAGCGGGAGTAAAGGGGAATGAGCAGTTCTTC

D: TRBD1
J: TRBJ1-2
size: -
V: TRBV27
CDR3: CASSLVVPRTGAYNYTF
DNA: TGTGCCAGCAGTTTAGTTGTCCCGAGGACAGGGGCCTATAACTACACCTTC

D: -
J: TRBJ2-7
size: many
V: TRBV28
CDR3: CASSLRQPYEQYF
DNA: TGTGCCAGCAGTTTACGACAGCCCTACGAGCAGTACTTC